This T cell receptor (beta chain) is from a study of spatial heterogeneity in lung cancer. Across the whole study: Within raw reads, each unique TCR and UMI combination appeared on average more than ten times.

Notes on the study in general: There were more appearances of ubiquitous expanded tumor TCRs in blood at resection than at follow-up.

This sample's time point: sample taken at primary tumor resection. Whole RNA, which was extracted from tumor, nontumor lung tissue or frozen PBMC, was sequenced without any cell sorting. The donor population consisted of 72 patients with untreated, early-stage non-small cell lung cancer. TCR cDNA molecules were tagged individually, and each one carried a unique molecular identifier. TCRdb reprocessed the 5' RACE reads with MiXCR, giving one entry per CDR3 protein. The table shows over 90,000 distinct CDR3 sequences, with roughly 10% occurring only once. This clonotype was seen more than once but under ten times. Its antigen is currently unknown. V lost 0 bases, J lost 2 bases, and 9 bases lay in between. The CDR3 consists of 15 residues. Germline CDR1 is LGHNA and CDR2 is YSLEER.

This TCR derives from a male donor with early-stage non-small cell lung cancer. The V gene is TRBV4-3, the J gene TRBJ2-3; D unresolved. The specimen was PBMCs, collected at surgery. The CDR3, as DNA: TGCGCCAGCAGCCAAGATGCCCTCCTCACAGATACGCAGTATTTT. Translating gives CASSQDALLTDTQYF.